This T cell receptor (beta chain) was identified in a study of T cells in Graves' hyperthyroidism and ophthalmopathy. Researchers took RNA transcripts and amplified the TCR beta CDR3 regions from them. First-round RT-PCR of the TCR CDR3 relied on the HTBI primer set. TCRdb recomputed calls from the multiplex PCR reads with MiXCR, one row per CDR3 protein. The data hold a few hundred thousand distinct CDR3 sequences, with 13% to 15% observed a single time. This clonotype has at least ten counts. The V gene's germline CDR1 is MNHNS and CDR2 SASEGT. V trimming: 6 bases; J trimming: 0 bases; junction bases outside the gene matches: 12. This CDR3 contains 18 residues.

The rearrangement uses TRBV6-1 and TRBJ2-3; TRBD2 agrees at 10 bases. This receptor was taken from a woman in her thirties or forties with Graves' hyperthyroidism. Sequenced sample: blood. The CDR3 reads CASRQPYLAGVSTDTQYF. Here the CDR3 DNA reads TGTGCCAGCAGGCAGCCCTATCTAGCGGGAGTCAGCACAGATACGCAGTATTTT.